These 4 T cell receptor beta chains came from one sample sequenced in a study of neurological immune-mediated disorders. TCRdb reprocessed the 5' RACE reads via MiXCR and lists one record per CDR3 protein. The data contain 30,000 or so distinct CDR3 sequences, under 5% of them seen just once; the ten biggest clones take up around a quarter. The sample taken for sequencing was CD4+ T cells from blood. These receptor sequences come from a woman aged 40 to 50 in good health.

The sample holds many counts of this clonotype. CDR3 sequence reads: CASSLLGLAGANTDTQYF. The CDR3 DNA follows: TGTGCCAGCAGCTTATTGGGACTAGCGGGAGCGAACACAGATACGCAGTATTTT. The J gene is TRBJ2-3, the V gene TRBV7-2, with 14 bases that match TRBD2. The CDR3 extends over 18 amino acids. V shed 2 bases and J 2 bases; nucleotides not matched to a gene: 6. Germline lookup yields CDR1 SGHTA and CDR2 FQGNSA.

This clonotype was counted between two and nine times. This sequence is one base from a far larger clone and is likely a read error. The V gene is TRBV15, the J gene TRBJ1-5; no clear D. Trimming pared 0 bases from V and 7 bases from J, leaving 4 bases between. This CDR3 spans 12 amino acids. From germline, CDR1 is LNHNV and CDR2 YYDKDF (reference sequence). In nucleotides, the CDR3 is TGTGCCACCAGCAGAGACAAACAGCCCCAGCATTTT. It is translated as CATSRDKQPQHF.

Ten or more counts support this clonotype. The V call is TRBV2, the J call TRBJ1-6; TRBD1 agrees at 9 bases. From germline, CDR1 is SNHLY and CDR2 FYNNEI. The CDR3 is 17 residues long. The ends lost 0 bases at V and 7 bases at J; junction bases unmatched: 7. The CDR3 DNA reads TGTGCCAGCAGTGAAGCGCTTGGGACAGGGAACAATTCACCCCTCCACTTT. This gives the protein CASSEALGTGNNSPLHF.

This clonotype came up many times. This rearrangement joins TRBV29-1 to TRBJ2-3; no definite D call. Germline V CDR1 and CDR2: SQVTM, ANQGSEA. V was clipped by 1 base and J by 5 bases, with 16 bases between them. This CDR3 is built from 15 residues. For the CDR3, the DNA is TGCAGCGTTGAAGGTTCTGTAGGTGTATTAGATACGCAGTATTTT. The encoded protein is CSVEGSVGVLDTQYF.